This TCR beta chain was captured in a study of T-cell memory formation after mild COVID-19. Study as a whole: The study found TCR clusters largely donor specific.

A note on this clonotype: The target antigen is unknown.

In TCRdb, the 5' RACE reads were re-called with MiXCR into one record per CDR3 protein. The sample includes 120,000 to 150,000 distinct CDR3 sequences, 14% of them seen just once. General study points: Certain responding clones were present in pre-infection memory, suggesting participation of cross-reactive memory. Balance between CD4 and CD8 was seen in clones contracting day 15 to 85, and a CD4+ lean was seen in later expanders.

The CDR3 is 14 residues long. The V segment lost 10 bases and the J segment 7 bases; nucleotides outside the gene matches: 13. The chain employs TRBV12-3 or TRBV12-4 and TRBJ2-1; 7 bases line up with TRBD2. The sequenced sample was PBMCs or a T cell subset sorted from them (not recorded which). This TCR was sampled from an adult woman who had mild COVID-19 (a few samples of this study predate the infection). Cell type and time point are not known. The CDR3 is CATIVGRGGNEQFF. CDR3 in DNA: TGTGCCACCATCGTTGGAAGGGGAGGGAATGAGCAGTTCTTC.